This T cell receptor beta chain originates from a study of blood T cell repertoires in COVID-19. The overall study: Researchers got acute and convalescent COVID-19 samples from the United States, Italy and Spain.

Germline CDR1 SEHNR, CDR2 FQNEAQ (reference sequence). V shed 6 bases, J shed 5 bases, and the junction held 12 bases outside the gene matches. The CDR3 totals 15 residues. Sequencing used immunoSEQ multiplex PCR; TCRdb keeps in-frame clones, though not all of them. The data show roughly 200,000 clones, about nine tenths seen once. Sequencing was carried out using PBMCs or T cells enriched from blood (not recorded which). The receptor was isolated from a man aged 25-45 years in a cohort exposed to, infected with or recovered from COVID-19 (not recorded which). The chain carries TRBV7-9 and TRBJ1-1; 7 bases align to TRBD1. The CDR3 sequence: CASSTDRVRGTEAFF. The CDR3 DNA reads as TGTGCCAGCAGTACCGACAGGGTCAGGGGGACTGAAGCTTTCTTT.